Listed below are T cell receptor beta chains from one sample, sequenced in a study of radiotherapy plus CTLA-4 blockade in lung cancer. Here immunoSEQ multiplex PCR was the method, and the copy in TCRdb shows in-frame clones only, minus some. Of tens of thousands of clones in the sample, roughly 85% were seen once. Here the sequenced sample was peripheral blood, taken from a patient treated with radiotherapy plus ipilimumab. The receptor source for this set is a human donor with non-small cell lung cancer who had stable disease on radiotherapy plus ipilimumab. CDR3s include the opening cysteine and the closing phenylalanine or tryptophan. D genes are given only for firm matches. Clone size is shown for a subset of rows, as once, few, many or a class of expanded clone.

length: 14
V: TRBV5-1
D: TRBD1
J: TRBJ2-5
size: -
CDR3: CASRPRGGVETQYF
DNA: TGCGCCAGCAGGCCCAGAGGGGGCGTGGAGACCCAGTACTTC

length: 13
V: TRBV28
D: -
J: TRBJ2-7
size: few
CDR3: CASSLRPNYEQYF
DNA: TGTGCCAGCAGTTTAAGGCCGAACTACGAGCAGTACTTC

length: 15
V: TRBV2
D: TRBD2
J: TRBJ2-7
size: -
CDR3: CASSEISGPPYEQYF
DNA: TGTGCCAGCAGTGAAATTAGCGGGCCTCCCTACGAGCAGTACTTC

length: 14
V: TRBV10-3
D: -
J: TRBJ2-7
size: -
CDR3: CAISESTATYEQYF
DNA: TGTGCCATCAGTGAGTCGACGGCGACCTACGAGCAGTACTTC

length: 14
V: TRBV28
D: -
J: TRBJ2-5
size: -
CDR3: CASSSGAPLKTQYF
DNA: TGTGCCAGCAGTTCGGGGGCCCCTTTGAAGACCCAGTACTTC

length: 16
V: TRBV6-5
D: -
J: TRBJ1-1
size: -
CDR3: CASSYYPGTPNTEAFF
DNA: TGTGCCAGCAGTTACTACCCCGGGACCCCGAACACTGAAGCTTTCTTT

length: 17
V: TRBV7-8
D: TRBD2
J: TRBJ2-3
size: -
CDR3: CASSFEAGARSTDTQYF
DNA: TGTGCCAGCAGCTTCGAAGCGGGGGCCAGGAGCACAGATACGCAGTATTTT

length: 15
V: TRBV18
D: -
J: TRBJ2-1
size: -
CDR3: CASSPPSLGTDEQFF
DNA: TGTGCCAGCTCACCACCCTCGTTGGGTACCGATGAGCAGTTCTTC

length: 14
V: TRBV7-2
D: TRBD1
J: TRBJ2-5
size: -
CDR3: CASSLAGQGETQYF
DNA: TGTGCCAGCAGCTTAGCAGGACAGGGAGAGACCCAGTACTTC

length: 12
V: TRBV10-1
D: -
J: TRBJ1-1
size: -
CDR3: CARKGEDTEAFF
DNA: TGCGCCAGGAAGGGGGAGGACACTGAAGCTTTCTTT

length: 13
V: TRBV6-6
D: TRBD1
J: TRBJ1-2
size: few
CDR3: CASRLRQGEGYTF
DNA: TGTGCCAGCAGACTGCGACAGGGGGAAGGCTACACCTTC

length: 14
V: TRBV4-1
D: -
J: TRBJ2-3
size: -
CDR3: CASSQEGGADTQYF
DNA: TGCGCCAGCAGCCAAGAAGGCGGAGCAGATACGCAGTATTTT

length: 14
V: TRBV18
D: -
J: TRBJ2-3
size: -
CDR3: CASSPPAGTDTQYF
DNA: TGTGCCAGCTCACCACCGGCAGGCACAGATACGCAGTATTTT